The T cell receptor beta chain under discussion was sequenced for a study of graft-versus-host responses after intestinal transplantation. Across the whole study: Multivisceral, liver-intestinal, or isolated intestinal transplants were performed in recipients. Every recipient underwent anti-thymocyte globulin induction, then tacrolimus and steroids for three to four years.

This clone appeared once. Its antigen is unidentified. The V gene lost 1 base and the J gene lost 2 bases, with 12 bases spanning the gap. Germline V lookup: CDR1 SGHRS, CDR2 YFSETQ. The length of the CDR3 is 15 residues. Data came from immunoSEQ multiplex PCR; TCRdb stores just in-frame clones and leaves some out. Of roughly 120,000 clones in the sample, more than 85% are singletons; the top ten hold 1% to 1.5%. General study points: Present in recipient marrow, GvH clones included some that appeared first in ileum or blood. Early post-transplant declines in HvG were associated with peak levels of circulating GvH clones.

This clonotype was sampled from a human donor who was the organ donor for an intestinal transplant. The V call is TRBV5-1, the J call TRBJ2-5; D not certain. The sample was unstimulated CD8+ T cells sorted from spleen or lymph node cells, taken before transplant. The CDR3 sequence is CASSLRFPGQETQYF. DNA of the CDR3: TGCGCCAGCAGCTTGCGGTTTCCAGGTCAAGAGACCCAGTACTTC. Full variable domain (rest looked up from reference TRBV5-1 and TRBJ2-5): KAGVTQTPRYLIKTRGQQVTLSCSPISGHRSVSWYQQTPGQGLQFLFEYFSETQRNKGNFPGRFSGRQFSNSRSEMNVSTLELGDSALYLCASSLRFPGQETQYFGPGTRLLVL.